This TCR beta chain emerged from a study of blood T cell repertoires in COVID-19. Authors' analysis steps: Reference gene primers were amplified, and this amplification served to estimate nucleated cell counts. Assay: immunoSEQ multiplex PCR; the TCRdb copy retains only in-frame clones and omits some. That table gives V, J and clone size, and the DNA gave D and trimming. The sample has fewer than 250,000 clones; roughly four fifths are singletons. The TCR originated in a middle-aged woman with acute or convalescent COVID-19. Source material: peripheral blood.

The CDR3 loop reads CASSQPMTGDVYNEQFF. The CDR3, as DNA: TGTGCCAGCAGCCAACCAATGACAGGGGATGTTTACAATGAGCAGTTCTTC. The rearrangement uses TRBV4-2 and TRBJ2-1, with 8 bases lining up with TRBD1. CDR3 length: 17 residues. Germline CDR1 LGHNA, CDR2 YNFKEQ. The V gene end was trimmed by 2 bases and the J gene end by 4 bases; junction bases not matched to a gene: 10.